These 2 T cell receptor beta chains were all obtained from the same sample, sequenced in a study of T cell repertoires in cytomegalovirus infection. TCRdb re-called the reads with MiXCR, one entry per CDR3 protein. The table shows 750,000 to 900,000 distinct CDR3 sequences, with 25% to 35% occurring only once. No antigen is known for these receptors. Sample: cultured CD8+ T cells from PBMCs, taken from culture after CMV antigen stimulation. The source is a human donor in good health (CMV status not recorded). Some clones in this sample may be carry-over from other donors' samples.

The V call is TRBV27, the J call TRBJ2-7; D is perhaps TRBD1 (6 bases). Trimming shortened V by 6 bases and J by 5 bases, and 17 bases separated the two germline ends. The CDR3 sequence is 14 residues long. The germline CDR1 and CDR2 sequences are MNHEY and SMNVEV (reference sequence). CDR3 coding DNA: TGTGCCAGCAGCCCCCGGGCCAGGGGCAACGAGCAGTACTTC. Protein sequence: CASSPRARGNEQYF.

The gene calls are TRBV2 and TRBJ2-1; 7 bases map to TRBD2. The CDR3 length is 15 residues. Unmatched junction bases numbered 6, after V lost 3 bases and J lost 4 bases. Germline CDR1 is SNHLY and CDR2 is FYNNEI. As DNA, the CDR3 is TGTGCCAGCAGTGATACAGACGGGGGGTACAATGAGCAGTTCTTC. As protein: CASSDTDGGYNEQFF.